Following are 10 T cell receptor beta chains from one sample sequenced in a study of cytomegalovirus exposure and HLA in healthy donors. This PCR relied on a set of 60 Vbeta primers and 13 Jbeta primers. Here immunoSEQ multiplex PCR was the method, and the copy in TCRdb shows in-frame clones only, minus some. Among about 200,000 clones, 80% to 85% were seen once, and the ten largest hold about 2.6%. Sequenced material: PBMCs. The receptors derive from a woman in her thirties or forties in good health and CMV-seronegative.

V usage is TRBV18 and J usage is TRBJ2-7; TRBD2 matches at 10 bases. This CDR3 has 17 amino acids. With V trimmed by 0 bases and J by 5 bases, 10 bases remained unmatched. CDR1 KGHSH and CDR2 LQKENI come from the germline V gene. This chain's CDR3 is CASSPPTSGRVLNEQYF. Here the CDR3 DNA reads TGTGCCAGCTCACCACCAACCAGCGGGAGGGTCTTGAACGAGCAGTACTTC.

This chain connects TRBV18 to TRBJ2-2, with 14 bases lining up with TRBD2. Germline loops: CDR1 KGHSH, CDR2 LQKENI. This CDR3 has 19 residues. With 1 base clipped from V and 0 bases from J, the junction kept 4 bases outside the gene matches. This CDR3 reads CASSPQTSGRASNTGELFF. The CDR3 DNA reads as TGTGCCAGCTCACCACAGACTAGCGGGAGGGCCTCGAACACCGGGGAGCTGTTTTTT.

The chain couples TRBV4-2 to TRBJ2-1, with 7 bases fitting TRBD2. The V and J ends lost 4 bases and 7 bases, in that order; junction bases with no gene match: 13. From germline, CDR1 is LGHNA and CDR2 YNFKEQ. CDR3 length: 16 amino acids. Here the CDR3 reads CASSPTSGGGKNEQFF. In DNA form, the CDR3 reads TGTGCCAGCAGCCCTACCTCGGGGGGAGGAAAGAATGAGCAGTTCTTC.

V gene TRBV7-9 combines with J gene TRBJ2-4; D is possibly TRBD1 (5 bases). Germline loops: CDR1 SEHNR, CDR2 FQNEAQ (reference sequence). V gave up 1 base and J gave up 8 bases, with 9 bases separating them. The CDR3 runs 13 residues. The CDR3: CASSLVLGDIQYF. CDR3 coding DNA: TGTGCCAGCAGCTTAGTTCTAGGGGACATTCAGTACTTC.

The chain combines TRBV30 with TRBJ1-1, with 8 bases matching TRBD1. CDR1 and CDR2 from the germline V gene are GTSNPN and SVGIG (reference sequence). Trimming took 0 bases from V and 1 from J; bases not matched to a gene: 1. This CDR3 is built from 14 residues. CDR3 nucleotides: TGTGCCTGGAGTGTTGGGACAGGGAACACTGAAGCTTTCTTT. It translates to CAWSVGTGNTEAFF.

The gene calls are TRBV21-1 and TRBJ1-1; TRBD1 is the table's D call and was not checked against the DNA. TRBV21-1 is a documented pseudogene. This CDR3 is built from 17 residues. The CDR3 region is CASSKTGTGGQNTEAFF. The CDR3 DNA is TGTGCCAGCAGCAAAACCGGGACAGGGGGGCAGAACACTGAAGCTTTCTTT.

This clone is a singleton in its sample. The chain employs TRBV15 and TRBJ1-5; no reliable D call. Trimming shortened V by 0 bases and J by 1 base, and 10 bases separated the two germline ends. The CDR3 has 16 amino acids. Germline V lookup: CDR1 LNHNV, CDR2 YYDKDF (reference sequence). CDR3 bases: TGTGCCACCAGCAGAGATGGCCAAGTCAGCAATCAGCCCCAGCATTTT. It yields the protein CATSRDGQVSNQPQHF.

In regard to this clone: Other DNA sequences from this sample encode an identical CDR3 as well. CDR3 DNA sequence: TGTGCCTGGAGTGTGTCGGGTAATGAGCAGTTCTTC. It codes for CAWSVSGNEQFF. The J gene is TRBJ2-1, the V gene TRBV30; D is ambiguous. Per germline, CDR1 GTSNPN and CDR2 SVGIG (reference sequence). The CDR3 has 12 amino acids. Trimming shortened V by 0 bases and J by 7 bases, and 7 bases separated the two germline ends.

CDR3 coding DNA: TGCGCCAGCAGTGAGGGGCAGGGGAGCTCCTACGAGCAGTACTTC. It codes for CASSEGQGSSYEQYF. This rearrangement joins TRBV10-1 to TRBJ2-7; D might be TRBD1 (6 bases). The CDR3 has 15 amino acids. Per the germline V gene, CDR1 is WNHNN and CDR2 is SYGVQD (reference sequence). Trimming took off 2 bases at V and 0 bases at J, with 11 bases between the two ends.

This rearrangement joins TRBV7-9 to TRBJ2-2, with D possibly TRBD2 on 5 matching bases. The V gene's germline CDR1 is SEHNR and CDR2 FQNEAQ (reference sequence). Trimming removed 2 bases at V and 4 bases at J, with 11 bases between. This CDR3 is 15 amino acids long. CDR3 loop: CASSLTGMGTGELFF. CDR3 sequence (DNA): TGTGCCAGCAGCTTAACGGGGATGGGCACCGGGGAGCTGTTTTTT.